The rows below give T cell receptor beta chains drawn from one sample of a study of T cell repertoires in cytomegalovirus infection. Their cognate antigens are unknown. TCRdb re-analysed the reads in MiXCR, keeping a single row per CDR3 protein. Of about 740,000 distinct CDR3 sequences listed, around 32% are singletons. Sequencing was performed on cultured PBMCs, taken from culture after CMV antigen stimulation. The receptor set was obtained from a human donor in good health (CMV status not recorded). Some clones in this sample may be carry-over from other donors' samples. The CDR3 runs from the conserved cysteine through the conserved F or W. A D gene is named only where the DNA matches it firmly. A clone size is listed for some rows: how often the clone was seen (once, few, many), or a class if it is expanded.

abundance,d_gene,j_gene,v_gene,len,CDR3nt,CDR3aa
.,.,TRBJ1-2,TRBV6-5,13,TGTGCCAGCAGTTATTCCAAGAGGGAGAGCTACACCTTC,CASSYSKRESYTF
.,.,TRBJ2-1,TRBV6-2/TRBV6-3,15,TGTGCCAGCAGTTACCGGTGGCAGGGCCCATGTGAGCAGTTCTTC,CASSYRWQGPCEQFF
.,.,TRBJ1-1,TRBV5-1,15,TGCGCCAGCAGCTTGGGGGACACCTATAGCTCTGAAGCTTTCTTT,CASSLGDTYSSEAFF
.,.,TRBJ2-5,TRBV12-3/TRBV12-4,14,TGTGCCAGCAGTTTCGGGACACCCACGGAGACCCAGTACTTC,CASSFGTPTETQYF
.,.,TRBJ2-3,TRBV12-5,16,TGTGCTAGTGGTTTGGTCCGGGCTAGCACCACAGATACGCAGTATTTT,CASGLVRASTTDTQYF
many,.,TRBJ2-7,TRBV7-2,15,TGTGCCAGCAGCTTCGCACACTGGAGCTCCTACGAGCAGTACTTC,CASSFAHWSSYEQYF
.,.,TRBJ2-1,TRBV10-3,17,TGTGCCATCAGTGCATGGGGTGAAGGGCCCGGCTCCAATGAGCAGTTCTTC,CAISAWGEGPGSNEQFF
.,.,TRBJ2-2,TRBV28,11,TGTGCCAGCAGGGGATCCGGGGAGCTGTTTTTT,CASRGSGELFF
.,.,TRBJ2-5,TRBV6-2/TRBV6-3,10,TGTGCCAGCGGGTCTTGGACCCAGTACTTC,CASGSWTQYF
.,.,TRBJ2-7,TRBV7-3,15,TGTGCCAGCAGCTTAGTTACGGGCAACTCCTACGAGCAGTACTTC,CASSLVTGNSYEQYF
.,.,TRBJ1-5,TRBV19,15,TGTGCCAGTAGTATAGGTAGGTCCGGGGACCAGCCCCAGCATTTT,CASSIGRSGDQPQHF
.,TRBD1,TRBJ1-1,TRBV19,15,TGTGCCAGTACGGGACAGGGGGATTTAAGGACTGAAGCTTTCTTT,CASTGQGDLRTEAFF
few,.,TRBJ1-1,TRBV6-5,15,TGTGCCAGCAGTTACGGTGGCAGGCTGAGGGCTGAAGCTTTCTTT,CASSYGGRLRAEAFF
.,.,TRBJ2-1,TRBV12-3/TRBV12-4,14,TGTGCCAGCAGTTTTGCTCCGGCACGCAATGAGCAGTTCTTC,CASSFAPARNEQFF
.,TRBD2,TRBJ2-3,TRBV4-1,15,TGCGCCAGCAGCCAACTACTAGCGGCAACAGATACGCAGTATTTT,CASSQLLAATDTQYF
.,.,TRBJ1-4,TRBV20-1,12,TGCAGTGCCCCTGGGGGTAATGAAAAACTGTTTTTT,CSAPGGNEKLFF
few,TRBD2,TRBJ2-7,TRBV20-1,14,TGCAGTGCTAGGTTAGCGGGGTCCCGCTACGAGCAGTACTTC,CSARLAGSRYEQYF
.,.,TRBJ1-2,TRBV20-1,9,TGCAGTGCTAGCTTAGGCTACACCTTC,CSASLGYTF
.,.,TRBJ2-1,TRBV3-1,15,TGTGCCAGCAGCCAGTTCAACGGGGTCGGCAATGAGCAGTTCTTC,CASSQFNGVGNEQFF
.,TRBD2,TRBJ2-3,TRBV7-2,18,TGTGCCAGCAGCTTAGGTTTTTTACTAGCGGGGGTCACAGATACGCAGTATTTT,CASSLGFLLAGVTDTQYF
many,.,TRBJ2-1,TRBV7-2,15,TGTGCCAGCAGCCCGGTGGGCCTCACCTACAATGAGCAGTTCTTC,CASSPVGLTYNEQFF
.,.,TRBJ1-1,TRBV6-1,13,TGTGCCAGCAGTCGACCCCAAAGCGGTGAAGCTTTCTTT,CASSRPQSGEAFF
.,TRBD2,TRBJ2-3,TRBV6-5,14,TGTGCCAGCACCCGTAGCGGGCTCACAGATACGCAGTATTTT,CASTRSGLTDTQYF
few,TRBD1,TRBJ2-3,TRBV6-5,15,TGTGCCAGCAGTTACTCAGGACAGGGCACAGATACGCAGTATTTT,CASSYSGQGTDTQYF
few,.,TRBJ2-7,TRBV6-5,13,TGTGCCAGCAGTCGAGGTCCTGGATACGAGCAGTACTTC,CASSRGPGYEQYF
few,.,TRBJ2-6,TRBV5-1,15,TGCGCCAGCAGCCCGGGGGAGCCTGGGGCCAACGTCCTGACTTTC,CASSPGEPGANVLTF
.,TRBD2,TRBJ2-1,TRBV14,15,TGTGCCAGCAGCCAACTAGCGGGAGTTCGGGATGAGCAGTTCTTC,CASSQLAGVRDEQFF
few,.,TRBJ1-4,TRBV15,18,TGTGCCACCAGCAGAGATCCGGCGGGCCTCGCAACTAATGAAAAACTGTTTTTT,CATSRDPAGLATNEKLFF
.,.,TRBJ1-2,TRBV5-1,14,TGCGCCAGCAGCTTGGATGTGGGGTACTATGGCTACACCTTC,CASSLDVGYYGYTF
once,.,TRBJ2-3,TRBV10-3,12,TGTGCCATCAGCGCGCGAGGATTGATGGAGTATTTT,CAISARGLMEYF
few,TRBD1,TRBJ1-1,TRBV7-6,16,TGTGCCAGCAGCTTAGCGGGACAGCTCATGAACACTGAAGCTTTCTTT,CASSLAGQLMNTEAFF
.,TRBD1,TRBJ1-1,TRBV6-5,14,TGTGCCAGCAGATTCGGGACAGGGGGTACTGAAGCTTTCTTT,CASRFGTGGTEAFF
.,.,TRBJ1-5,TRBV4-1,13,TGCGCCAGCAGCCAAGCTCTGGTCCAGCCCCAGCATTTT,CASSQALVQPQHF
.,.,TRBJ2-7,TRBV2,12,TGTGCCAGCACGGACGGGGGCTACGAGCAGTACTTC,CASTDGGYEQYF
.,.,TRBJ1-4,TRBV28,13,TGTGCCAGCAGTCGAAATGCCAATGAAAAACTGTTTTTT,CASSRNANEKLFF
few,TRBD1,TRBJ1-2,TRBV7-8,15,TGTGCCAGCAGCCCGAGAGCAGGGGGGGGGTATGGCTACACCTTC,CASSPRAGGGYGYTF
.,.,TRBJ1-1,TRBV10-3,13,TGTGCCATCAGGCGCGGACTGAACACTGAAGCTTTCTTT,CAIRRGLNTEAFF
.,.,TRBJ1-5,TRBV6-1,16,TGTGCCAGCAGTGAGCGTCTAGGGTATAGCAATCAGCCCCAGCATTTT,CASSERLGYSNQPQHF
.,.,TRBJ2-1,TRBV5-6,17,TGTGCCAGCAGCCGGGATAGGGGGGCCCCGTACTACAATGAGCAGTTCTTC,CASSRDRGAPYYNEQFF
.,.,TRBJ1-2,TRBV18,14,TGTGCCAGCTCACCAGTCGGGGACAACTATGGCTACACCTTC,CASSPVGDNYGYTF
.,TRBD2,TRBJ2-2,TRBV5-4,15,TGTGCCAGCAGCTCGGGGGAGGGATGGACCGGGGAGCTGTTTTTT,CASSSGEGWTGELFF
few,.,TRBJ1-1,TRBV6-1,14,TGTGCCAGCAGTAAAGACCGGGACCACACTGAAGCTTTCTTT,CASSKDRDHTEAFF
.,.,TRBJ1-6,TRBV19,14,TGTGCCAGCCAGGAGGCCAACATTAATTCACCCCTCCACTTT,CASQEANINSPLHF
few,.,TRBJ1-4,TRBV6-1,12,TGTGCCAGCAGTGAACCCACAGTCCATCTGTTTTTT,CASSEPTVHLFF
.,TRBD2,TRBJ2-7,TRBV12-3/TRBV12-4,17,TGTGCCAGCAGTTTAGGGTCGACTAGCGGGGATTTCTACGAGCAGTACTTC,CASSLGSTSGDFYEQYF
few,.,TRBJ2-7,TRBV7-6,15,TGTGCCAGCAGCCTGGTTCATTCCGGTTTGGGGGAGCAGTACTTC,CASSLVHSGLGEQYF
few,.,TRBJ1-5,TRBV6-5,13,TGTGCCAGCAGCTACGCCACCAATCAGCCCCAGCATTTT,CASSYATNQPQHF
few,.,TRBJ1-4,TRBV10-3,15,TGTGCCATCAGTGATCGGCGACAGCCTAATGAAAAACTGTTTTTT,CAISDRRQPNEKLFF